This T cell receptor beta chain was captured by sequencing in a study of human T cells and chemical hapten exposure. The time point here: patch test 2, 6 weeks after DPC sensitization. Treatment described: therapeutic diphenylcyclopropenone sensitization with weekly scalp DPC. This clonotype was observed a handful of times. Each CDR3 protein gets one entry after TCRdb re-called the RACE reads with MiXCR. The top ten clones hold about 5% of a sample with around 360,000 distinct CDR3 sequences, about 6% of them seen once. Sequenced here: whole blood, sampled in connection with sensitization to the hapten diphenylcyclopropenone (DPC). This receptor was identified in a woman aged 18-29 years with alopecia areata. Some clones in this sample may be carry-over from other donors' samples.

The CDR3 loop reads CASSPGTRLAGIHEQYF. In DNA form, the CDR3 reads TGTGCCAGCAGCCCCGGTACCCGACTAGCGGGGATCCACGAGCAGTACTTC. The chain links TRBV12-3 or TRBV12-4 to TRBJ2-7; 11 bases align to TRBD2. V lost 6 bases, J lost 5 bases, and 15 bases stayed unmatched. CDR3 length equals 17 residues.